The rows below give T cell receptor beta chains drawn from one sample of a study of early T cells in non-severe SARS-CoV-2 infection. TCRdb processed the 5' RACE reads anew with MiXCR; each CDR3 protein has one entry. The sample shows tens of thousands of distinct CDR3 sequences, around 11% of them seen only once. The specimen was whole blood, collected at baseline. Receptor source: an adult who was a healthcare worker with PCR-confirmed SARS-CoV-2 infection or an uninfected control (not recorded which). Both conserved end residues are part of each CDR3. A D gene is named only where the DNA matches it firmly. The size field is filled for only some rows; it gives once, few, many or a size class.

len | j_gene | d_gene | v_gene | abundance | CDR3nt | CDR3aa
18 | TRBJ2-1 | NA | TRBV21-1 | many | TGTGCCAGCAGCAGGGACAGGGGTTTCTCCCGCTCCTACAATGAGCAGTTCTTC | CASSRDRGFSRSYNEQFF
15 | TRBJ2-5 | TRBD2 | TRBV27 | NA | TGTGCCAGCAGTTCAACTAGCGGAGGGGGAGAGACCCAGTACTTC | CASSSTSGGGETQYF
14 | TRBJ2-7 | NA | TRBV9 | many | TGTGCCAGCAGTCCCGACCCCGGCGCCTACGAGCAGTACTTC | CASSPDPGAYEQYF
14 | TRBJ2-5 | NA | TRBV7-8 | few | TGTGCCAGCAGCTTAGCTAGGGAACAAGAGACCCAGTACTTC | CASSLAREQETQYF
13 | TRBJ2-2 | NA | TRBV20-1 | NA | TGCAGTGCTAGATATTTGAACACCGGGGAGCTGTTTTTT | CSARYLNTGELFF
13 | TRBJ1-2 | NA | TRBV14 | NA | TGTGCCAGCAGCCGGTGGGGGGGCGATGGCTACACCTTC | CASSRWGGDGYTF
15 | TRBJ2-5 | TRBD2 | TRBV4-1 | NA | TGCGCCAGCAGCCCCGCCGGGGGGAGCCAAGAGACCCAGTACTTC | CASSPAGGSQETQYF
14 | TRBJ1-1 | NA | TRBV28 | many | TGTGCCAGCAGTTTACAGGGTGGTATGCCTGAAGCTTTCTTT | CASSLQGGMPEAFF
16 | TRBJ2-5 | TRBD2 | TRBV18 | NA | TGTGCCAGCTCACCACCGGCAGCGGGGGTCGGGGAGACCCAGTACTTC | CASSPPAAGVGETQYF
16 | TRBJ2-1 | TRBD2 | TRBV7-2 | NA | TGTGCCAGCAGCTTAGCTCCCGGGGGGGCGGATAATGAGCAGTTCTTC | CASSLAPGGADNEQFF
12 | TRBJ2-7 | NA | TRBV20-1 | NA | TGCAGTGCGAGGACTTATTCCTACGAGCAGTACTTC | CSARTYSYEQYF
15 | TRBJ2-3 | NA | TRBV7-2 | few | TGTGCCAGCAGCTTAGCCCGGAGAGGGACAGATACGCAGTATTTT | CASSLARRGTDTQYF
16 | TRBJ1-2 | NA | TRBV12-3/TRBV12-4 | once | TGTGCCAGCAGTTTAATGGGGCAGAGGGCTAACTATGGCTACACCTTC | CASSLMGQRANYGYTF
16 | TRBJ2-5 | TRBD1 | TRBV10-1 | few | TGCGCCAGCACCCCGGGACAGGGAATAGCCCAAGAGACCCAGTACTTC | CASTPGQGIAQETQYF
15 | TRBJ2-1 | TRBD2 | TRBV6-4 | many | TGTGCCAGCAGTCCCAGCGGGGTAGGGGACAATGAGCAGTTCTTC | CASSPSGVGDNEQFF
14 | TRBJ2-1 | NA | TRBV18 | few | TGTGCCAGCTCACCACTGCACCCCGGGAATGAGCAGTTCTTC | CASSPLHPGNEQFF
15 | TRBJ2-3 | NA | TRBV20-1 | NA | TGCAGTGCTAGAGCCCCGGGGACTAGCACAGATACGCAGTATTTT | CSARAPGTSTDTQYF
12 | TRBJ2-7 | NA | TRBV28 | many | TGTGCCAGCAGTACTCCGCTGGGGCAGCAGTACTTC | CASSTPLGQQYF
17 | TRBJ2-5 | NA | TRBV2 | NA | TGTGCCAGCAGCTTACCTACCCTTGGAGTGAGCCAAGAGACCCAGTACTTC | CASSLPTLGVSQETQYF
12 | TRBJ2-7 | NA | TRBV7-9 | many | TGTGCCAGCAGCTCCGACCCCTACGAGCAGTACTTC | CASSSDPYEQYF
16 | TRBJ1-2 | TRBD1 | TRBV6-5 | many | TGTGCCAGCAGTTACTCACGGACAGGGGGCGGATATGGCTACACCTTC | CASSYSRTGGGYGYTF
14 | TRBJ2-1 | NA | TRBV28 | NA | TGTGCCAGCAGTTTAAGGAGCATTTACAATGAGCAGTTCTTC | CASSLRSIYNEQFF
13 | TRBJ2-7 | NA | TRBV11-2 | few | TGTGCCAGCAGCCCGGGACGGAGCTACGAGCAGTACTTC | CASSPGRSYEQYF
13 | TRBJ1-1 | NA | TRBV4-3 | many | TGCGCCAGCAGCCAAAGGGCCCAGCTTGAAGCTTTCTTT | CASSQRAQLEAFF
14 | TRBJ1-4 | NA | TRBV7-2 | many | TGTGCCAGCAGCGCCAGATACAACAATGAAAAACTGTTTTTT | CASSARYNNEKLFF
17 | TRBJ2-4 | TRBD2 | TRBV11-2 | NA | TGTGCCAGCAGCACCCGACTAGCGGGGGGCCACAAAAACATTCAGTACTTC | CASSTRLAGGHKNIQYF
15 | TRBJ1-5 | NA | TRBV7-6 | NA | TGTGCCAGCAGCCCGGGGGTAGGAAGCAATCAGCCCCAGCATTTT | CASSPGVGSNQPQHF
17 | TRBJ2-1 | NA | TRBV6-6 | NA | TGTGCCAGCAGTTACTCGACTAAAACAGTCTCCTACAATGAGCAGTTCTTC | CASSYSTKTVSYNEQFF
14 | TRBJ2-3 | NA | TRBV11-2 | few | TGTGCCAGCAGCTTGACAAGGGGCAGAGATACGCAGTATTTT | CASSLTRGRDTQYF
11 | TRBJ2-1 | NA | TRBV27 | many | TGTGCCAGCAAGGAGTTCGATGAGCAGTTCTTC | CASKEFDEQFF
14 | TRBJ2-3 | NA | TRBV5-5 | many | TGTGCCAGCAGTAGGAGACAGAACACAGATACGCAGTATTTT | CASSRRQNTDTQYF
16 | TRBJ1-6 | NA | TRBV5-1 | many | TGCGCCAGCAGCCCCAATGCAGGGGTCAGGGATTCACCCCTCCACTTT | CASSPNAGVRDSPLHF
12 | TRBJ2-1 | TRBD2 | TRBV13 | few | TGTGCCAGCAGCTACCGTAGCGGGGCGTTGTTCTTC | CASSYRSGALFF
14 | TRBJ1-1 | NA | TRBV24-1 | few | TGTGCCACCCTTCCGACCCTGCGCTCGACTGAAGCTTTCTTT | CATLPTLRSTEAFF
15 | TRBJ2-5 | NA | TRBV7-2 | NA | TGTGCCAGCAGCTTATGGGGGGCGGCCCTCGAGACCCAGTACTTC | CASSLWGAALETQYF
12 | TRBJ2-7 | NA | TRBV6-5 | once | TGTGCCAGCAGCTCATCAGGGCAGGAGCAGTACTTC | CASSSSGQEQYF
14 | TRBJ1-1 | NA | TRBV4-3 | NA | TGCGCCAGCAGCCAAGATCTTTCGGAGGGGTCGGCTTTCTTT | CASSQDLSEGSAFF
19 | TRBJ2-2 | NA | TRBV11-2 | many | TGTGCCAGCAGCTCCCTTCGCTCGGGACCTGGGGGATTCACCGGGGAGCTGTTTTTT | CASSSLRSGPGGFTGELFF
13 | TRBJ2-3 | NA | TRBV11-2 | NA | TGTGCCAGCAGCTCGAGGACCGCAGATACGCAGTATTTT | CASSSRTADTQYF
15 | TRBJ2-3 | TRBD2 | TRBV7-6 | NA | TGTGCCAGCAACCAGCGGGGGGGCCTAGGAGATACGCAGTATTTT | CASNQRGGLGDTQYF
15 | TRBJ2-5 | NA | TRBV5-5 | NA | TGTGCCAGCAGCACCCCCCGGGCGCTGGGAGAGACCCAGTACTTC | CASSTPRALGETQYF
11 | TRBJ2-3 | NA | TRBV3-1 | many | TGTGCCAGCAGCCACACAGATACGCAGTATTTT | CASSHTDTQYF
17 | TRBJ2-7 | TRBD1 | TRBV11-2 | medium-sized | TGTGCCAGCAGCTTAGGTGATTGGACAGGACCTAACTACGAGCAGTACTTC | CASSLGDWTGPNYEQYF
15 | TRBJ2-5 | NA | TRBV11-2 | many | TGTGCCAGCAGCTTAGGCCAGAAATACCAAGAGACCCAGTACTTC | CASSLGQKYQETQYF
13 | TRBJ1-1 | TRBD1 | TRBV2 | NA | TGTGCCAGCAAGGGACAGGGGAACACTGAAGCTTTCTTT | CASKGQGNTEAFF
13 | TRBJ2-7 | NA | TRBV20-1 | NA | TGCAGTGCCGATCCGGGACTCTCCTACGAGCAGTACTTC | CSADPGLSYEQYF
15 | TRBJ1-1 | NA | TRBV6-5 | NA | TGTGCCAGCAGTTATAATGGCAGGATGAACACTGAAGCTTTCTTT | CASSYNGRMNTEAFF
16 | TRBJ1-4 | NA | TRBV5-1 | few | TGCGCCAGCAGCTTGGAGGGACGGAACGTGGGGGAAAAACTGTTTTTT | CASSLEGRNVGEKLFF
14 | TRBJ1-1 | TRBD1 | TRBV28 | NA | TGTGCCAGCAGGCCCACAACAGGGGGCGGGAAAGCTTTCTTT | CASRPTTGGGKAFF
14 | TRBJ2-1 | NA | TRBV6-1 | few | TGTGCCAGCACCGGGACTCTCCCGGGCGGTGAGCAGTTCTTC | CASTGTLPGGEQFF
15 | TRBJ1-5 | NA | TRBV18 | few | TGTGCCAGCTCACCTCGGAGGGCGTACAATCAGCCCCAACATTTT | CASSPRRAYNQPQHF
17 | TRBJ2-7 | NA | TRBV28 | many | TGTGCCAGCAGTTTCCCCCGGAGATCTTGGGGCGAGGACGAGCAGTACTTC | CASSFPRRSWGEDEQYF
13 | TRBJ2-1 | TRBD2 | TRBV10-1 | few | TGCGCCAGCAGCGCAACACAAATACTAGCGGAGTTCTTC | CASSATQILAEFF
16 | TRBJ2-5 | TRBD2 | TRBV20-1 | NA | TGCAGTGCTAGACGGACTAGCGGGGGGGCCGATGGGACCCAGTACTTC | CSARRTSGGADGTQYF
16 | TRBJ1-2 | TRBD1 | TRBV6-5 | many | TGTGCCAGCAGTCCGAATGGACAGGGGGCTAGTAATGGCTACACCTTC | CASSPNGQGASNGYTF
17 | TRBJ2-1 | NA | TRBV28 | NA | TGTGCCAGCCGAGGGGCGGGGTCCCTGAGCTCCTACAATGAGCAGTTCTTC | CASRGAGSLSSYNEQFF
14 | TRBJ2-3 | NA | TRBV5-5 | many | TGTGCCAGCAGCACGCTTGGGGGAACAGATACGCAGTATTTT | CASSTLGGTDTQYF
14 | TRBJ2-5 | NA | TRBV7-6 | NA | TGTGCCAGCAGCTCATCTGGGGGTCGGGAGACCCAGTACTTC | CASSSSGGRETQYF
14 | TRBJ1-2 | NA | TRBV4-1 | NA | TGCGCCAGCAGCCAAGTGGGAGCTAACTATGGCTACACCTTC | CASSQVGANYGYTF
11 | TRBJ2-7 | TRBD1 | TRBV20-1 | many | TGCAGTGCCACAACAGGGGTCGAGCAGTACTTC | CSATTGVEQYF